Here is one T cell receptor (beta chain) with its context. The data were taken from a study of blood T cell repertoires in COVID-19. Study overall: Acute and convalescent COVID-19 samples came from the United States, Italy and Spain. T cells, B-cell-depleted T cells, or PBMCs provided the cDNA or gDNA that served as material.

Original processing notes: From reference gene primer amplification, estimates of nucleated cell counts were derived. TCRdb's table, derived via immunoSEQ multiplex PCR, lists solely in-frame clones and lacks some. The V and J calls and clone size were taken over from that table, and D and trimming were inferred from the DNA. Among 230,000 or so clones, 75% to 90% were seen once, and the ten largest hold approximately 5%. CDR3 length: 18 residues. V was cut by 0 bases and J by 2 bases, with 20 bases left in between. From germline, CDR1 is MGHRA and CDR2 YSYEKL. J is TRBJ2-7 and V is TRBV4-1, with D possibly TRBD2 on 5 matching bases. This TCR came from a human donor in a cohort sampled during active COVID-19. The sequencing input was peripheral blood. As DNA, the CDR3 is TGCGCCAGCAGCCAAGATGTAGCGCCGTCTCCGTCCCCCTACGAGCAGTACTTC. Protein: CASSQDVAPSPSPYEQYF.